This is a list of T cell receptor beta chains from one sample in a study of T cells in narcolepsy. TCRdb's table, derived via immunoSEQ multiplex PCR, lists solely in-frame clones and lacks some. Among tens of thousands of clones listed, around 86% were seen once. Sequencing was performed on memory (CD45RA-) CD4+ T cells from blood. The receptors here all came from a human donor in good health. CDR3s include the opening cysteine and the closing phenylalanine or tryptophan. D genes are given only for firm matches. Clone size is shown for a subset of rows, as once, few, many or a class of expanded clone.

V	size	D	J	DNA	CDR3
TRBV28	NA	NA	TRBJ1-4	TGTGCCAGCAGTTCATTTAAAGGAGGGAATGAAAAACTGTTTTTT	CASSSFKGGNEKLFF
TRBV11-2	NA	NA	TRBJ2-7	TGTGCCAGCAGCTTAGTTGGGCAGAACGAGCAGTACTTC	CASSLVGQNEQYF
TRBV10-2	NA	NA	TRBJ2-7	TGCGCCGGGACCTCGGACTCATCCTACGAGCAGTACTTC	CAGTSDSSYEQYF
TRBV2	NA	TRBD1	TRBJ2-2	TGTGCCCGCACGCGGACAGGATACGGGGAGCTGTTTTTT	CARTRTGYGELFF
TRBV10-2	NA	TRBD2	TRBJ2-6	TGCGCCAGCACGGGAGGGACTGGGGCCAACGTCCTGACTTTC	CASTGGTGANVLTF
TRBV7-9	NA	TRBD1	TRBJ1-4	TGTGCCAGCAGCTCCGGGACAGGGGATGAAAAACTGTTTTTT	CASSSGTGDEKLFF
TRBV15	NA	NA	TRBJ2-7	TGTGCCACCAGCAGAGATCCGGGCCCAGGCTACGAGCAGTACTTC	CATSRDPGPGYEQYF
TRBV5-1	once	NA	TRBJ2-5	TGCGCCAGCACGTTGGACCGCCAAGAGACCCAGTACTTC	CASTLDRQETQYF
TRBV7-2	NA	NA	TRBJ1-5	TGTGCCAGCAGCTCCACAGGTAATCAGCCCCAGCATTTT	CASSSTGNQPQHF
TRBV19	NA	TRBD1	TRBJ1-2	TGTGCCAGTAGTATAGTCTCCGGACAGGGATGGTATGGCTACACCTTC	CASSIVSGQGWYGYTF
TRBV6-1	once	NA	TRBJ1-5	TGTGCCAGCAGTAATCAGGGCCGGGATCAGCCCCAGCATTTT	CASSNQGRDQPQHF
TRBV2	NA	NA	TRBJ1-4	TGTGCCAGCAGTGATGGGGTATCGAACGAAAAACTGTTTTTT	CASSDGVSNEKLFF
TRBV5-1	once	NA	TRBJ2-3	TGCGCCAGCAGCTCTCGGGACACCTCTCGGGATACGCAGTATTTT	CASSSRDTSRDTQYF
TRBV7-9	NA	NA	TRBJ1-4	TGTGCCAGCAGCCCGGGACACCCAACTAATGAAAAACTGTTTTTT	CASSPGHPTNEKLFF
TRBV15	NA	NA	TRBJ1-2	TGTGCCACCAGCTGGGACGGTGCCCTGGGTGGCTACACCTTC	CATSWDGALGGYTF
TRBV18	once	NA	TRBJ2-2	TGTGCCAGCTCACCTAGGACAGATGCCGGGGAGCTGTTTTTT	CASSPRTDAGELFF
TRBV15	NA	NA	TRBJ2-5	TGTGCCACCAGCAGCGACTCTACCAAGGAGACCCAGTACTTC	CATSSDSTKETQYF
TRBV6-5	NA	TRBD1	TRBJ2-2	TGTGCCAGCAGTGGGACAGGGATTCCCGGGGAGCTGTTTTTT	CASSGTGIPGELFF
TRBV5-8	NA	NA	TRBJ2-7	TGTGCCAGCAGCTTGGTTGGGACGGGGGACTACGAGCAGTACTTC	CASSLVGTGDYEQYF
TRBV19	few	TRBD1	TRBJ1-1	TGTGCCAGTAGGCAAACACAGGGGCGAAGGGAAGCTTTCTTT	CASRQTQGRREAFF
TRBV6-6	NA	TRBD1	TRBJ1-2	TGTGCCAGCAGTCCGGGGACAGGGCACTATGGCTACACCTTC	CASSPGTGHYGYTF
TRBV5-4	NA	NA	TRBJ2-2	TGTGCCAGCAGCCCCGGATCAGTTAAGGGGAGCGGGGAGCTGTTTTTT	CASSPGSVKGSGELFF
TRBV11-2	NA	NA	TRBJ1-3	TGTGCCAGCAGCTCGAGGGTCTCTGGAAACACCATATATTTT	CASSSRVSGNTIYF
TRBV5-6	NA	NA	TRBJ2-2	TGTGCCAGCAGCTTTGAAGGGGGGACTACCACCGGGGAGCTGTTTTTT	CASSFEGGTTTGELFF
TRBV18	few	TRBD1	TRBJ1-2	TGTGCCAGCTCAAGGGACAGCTATGGCTACACCTTC	CASSRDSYGYTF
TRBV19	NA	NA	TRBJ2-3	TGTGCCACCGGGACTCGGAGGGGCACAGATACGCAGTATTTT	CATGTRRGTDTQYF
TRBV19	NA	NA	TRBJ2-3	TGTGCCAGTAGTATGGGACAAAACACAGATACGCAGTATTTT	CASSMGQNTDTQYF
TRBV2	once	NA	TRBJ1-3	TGTGCCAGCAGTGGCTTTCAGACGAACTCTGGAAACACCATATATTTT	CASSGFQTNSGNTIYF
TRBV2	few	TRBD1	TRBJ1-2	TGTGCCAGCAGTTCAGACAGGGGGGACTATGGCTACACCTTC	CASSSDRGDYGYTF
TRBV28	few	NA	TRBJ1-3	TGTGCCAGCAGTCCCATTGGGTCTGGAAACACCATATATTTT	CASSPIGSGNTIYF
TRBV7-9	NA	TRBD2	TRBJ2-3	TGTGCCAGCAGCTTAAGGGGCGGGGGGCCCCTCACAGATACGCAGTATTTT	CASSLRGGGPLTDTQYF
TRBV18	NA	NA	TRBJ2-2	TGTGCCAGCTCACAAGACCAGGGCGGGGAGCTGTTTTTT	CASSQDQGGELFF
TRBV2	NA	TRBD2	TRBJ2-5	TGTGCCAGCAAGGGACTAGGGAAGACCCAGTACTTC	CASKGLGKTQYF
TRBV5-4	NA	NA	TRBJ1-3	TGTGCCAGCAGCTCCGATCCCGTCTCTGGAAACACCATATATTTT	CASSSDPVSGNTIYF
TRBV18	NA	TRBD1	TRBJ2-7	TGTGCCAGCTCACCTAGGACAGGGTTTCAAACCTACGAGCAGTACTTC	CASSPRTGFQTYEQYF
TRBV19	NA	TRBD1	TRBJ2-7	TGTGCCAGTAGTATGTCGGGACAGGGCACCGAGCAGTACTTC	CASSMSGQGTEQYF
TRBV4-2	NA	TRBD2	TRBJ2-3	TGTGCCAGCAGCCCTACTAGCGGGGGAGACACAGATACGCAGTATTTT	CASSPTSGGDTDTQYF
TRBV6-6	NA	NA	TRBJ1-5	TGTGCCAGCAGTTACTCAGTTAGCAATCAGCCCCAGCATTTT	CASSYSVSNQPQHF
TRBV11-2	NA	NA	TRBJ1-1	TGTGCCAGCAGCGCGAGCGGGCGTATCGACACTGAAGCTTTCTTT	CASSASGRIDTEAFF
TRBV7-8	NA	NA	TRBJ1-5	TGTGCCAGCAGCTTGTGGGCCCAGAAATCCCAGCCCCAGCATTTT	CASSLWAQKSQPQHF
TRBV4-1	NA	TRBD1	TRBJ2-2	TGCGCCAGCAGCCAAGATTGGGGACAGGGTATTAACACCGGGGAGCTGTTTTTT	CASSQDWGQGINTGELFF
TRBV5-6	NA	NA	TRBJ2-1	TGTGCCAGCAGCTCGACGGGGGTTTCCTACAATGAGCAGTTCTTC	CASSSTGVSYNEQFF
TRBV6-1	NA	NA	TRBJ2-1	TGTGCCAGCAGATCCGGGCCCTTGGATGAGCAGTTCTTC	CASRSGPLDEQFF
TRBV5-6	NA	TRBD1	TRBJ1-2	TGTGCCAGCAGCCTCCGGACAGGAGCTAACTATGGCTACACCTTC	CASSLRTGANYGYTF
TRBV5-1	NA	TRBD2	TRBJ2-3	TGCGCCAGCAGCTTATCCCCGGGACTAGCGGGGGGGGACACAGATACGCAGTATTTT	CASSLSPGLAGGDTDTQYF